Following are 8 T cell receptor beta chains from one sample sequenced in a study of blood T cell repertoires in COVID-19. Profiling relied on immunoSEQ multiplex PCR, and the TCRdb table lists in-frame clones only, not all of them. The table records 250,000 to 300,000 clones, 82% of them present only once. Source material: peripheral blood. Receptor source: a young woman with acute or convalescent COVID-19.

V gene TRBV14 combines with J gene TRBJ1-6; D is uncertain. CDR1 SGHDN and CDR2 FVKESK come from the germline V gene. V gave up 2 bases and J gave up 8 bases, with 7 bases separating them. The CDR3 runs to 13 residues. CDR3 nucleotides: TGTGCCAGCAGCCAATCCTCCTATTCACCCCTCCACTTT. Residues: CASSQSSYSPLHF. Full variable domain (outside the CDR3, taken from reference TRBV14 and TRBJ1-6): EAGVTQFPSHSVIEKGQTVTLRCDPISGHDNLYWYRRVMGKEIKFLLHFVKESKQDESGMPNNRFLAERTGGTYSTLKVQPAELEDSGVYFCASSQSSYSPLHFGNGTRLTVT.

The chain is built from TRBV5-4 and TRBJ2-7; no reliable D call. Germline CDR1 and CDR2: SGHNT and YYREEE (reference sequence). This CDR3 spans 12 amino acids. V was pared by 0 bases and J by 3 bases, with 4 bases between. Here the CDR3 reads CASSLDGYEQYF. The CDR3, as DNA: TGTGCCAGCAGCTTGGACGGCTACGAGCAGTACTTC.

This clone occurred a few times. The chain combines TRBV19 with TRBJ1-3; no firm D call. Germline V CDR1 and CDR2: LNHDA, SQIVND (reference sequence). V was pared by 3 bases and J by 6 bases, with 21 bases between. The CDR3 runs 17 residues. The CDR3 DNA sequence: TGTGCCAGTAGTATTACTTACAGCGGCTCTCTGGCAAACACCATATATTTT. Translating it yields CASSITYSGSLANTIYF.

The chain couples TRBV4-3 to TRBJ1-3; D is uncertain. The CDR3 runs 15 residues. Germline assignment: CDR1 LGHNA and CDR2 YSLEER. Trimming took 0 bases from V and 9 from J, leaving 15 bases between them. CDR3 region: CASSQDLGGLGTIYF. For the CDR3, the DNA is TGCGCCAGCAGCCAAGACCTTGGAGGCTTGGGCACCATATATTTT.

The V and J genes are TRBV11-3 and TRBJ2-1; D possibly corresponds to TRBD2 (6 bases). CDR3 length: 15 amino acids. Germline CDR1 and CDR2: SGHNT and YENEEA. Trimming shortened V by 5 bases and J by 9 bases, and 20 bases separated the two germline ends. The CDR3 sequence is CASSPGVRGVGEQFF. In DNA form, the CDR3 reads TGTGCCAGCAGCCCCGGGGTCCGCGGGGTGGGTGAGCAGTTCTTC.

The DNA of the CDR3 is TGTGCCAGCAGCCAAGTGGTCAGGGCTGGGGCCAACGTCCTGACTTTC. It yields the protein CASSQVVRAGANVLTF. The chain employs TRBV14 and TRBJ2-6; D possibly corresponds to TRBD1 (5 bases). V shed 1 base and J shed 2 bases, with 9 bases lying between them. The CDR3 consists of 16 residues. Germline CDR1 reads SGHDN; CDR2 reads FVKESK.

Here the CDR3 DNA reads TGTGCCAGCAGTTGGCGTAGTAGCGGCTACGAGCAGTACTTC. Amino acids: CASSWRSSGYEQYF. J is TRBJ2-7 and V is TRBV27; maybe TRBD2 (6 bases). Germline V gene lookup returns CDR1 MNHEY and CDR2 SMNVEV (reference sequence). CDR3 length equals 14 residues. Trimming took 4 bases from V and 3 from J, leaving 13 bases between them.

The V gene is TRBV7-2, the J gene TRBJ2-5; D is ambiguous. The CDR3 length is 14 residues. Trimming took 5 bases from V and 5 from J, leaving 15 bases between them. CDR1 is SGHTA and CDR2 is FQGNSA in the germline V gene. CDR3 sequence: CASSLVGLLETQYF. CDR3 DNA sequence: TGTGCCAGCAGCCTGGTCGGGTTACTGGAGACCCAGTACTTC.